The 19 T cell receptor beta chains presented below share a single source sample, sequenced in a study of Ad26.COV2.S vaccination and SARS-CoV-2 variants. Here immunoSEQ multiplex PCR was the method, and the copy in TCRdb shows in-frame clones only, minus some. Of about 680,000 clones in the sample, about 89% were seen once. Treatment noted: roughly 20 received Ad26.COV2.S at low or high dose, single or two shots; several received placebo; per-sample allocation not given. Sample collection was performed on day 63 after the first vaccine or placebo injection. This specimen was peripheral blood, taken in a trial of Ad26.COV2.S vaccine versus placebo. Source of these receptors: a person aged 18-60 years who received the Ad26.COV2.S COVID-19 vaccine or a placebo.

This clone was found once. The gene calls are TRBV21-1 and TRBJ2-7. TRBV21-1 is labeled a pseudogene. This CDR3 is built from 15 residues. CDR3 loop: CARETRLLGPHEQYF. The CDR3, as DNA: TGTGCCAGGGAAACTCGGCTTCTGGGTCCTCACGAGCAGTACTTC.

The chain has TRBV12-5 and TRBJ1-4; 9 bases are shared with TRBD1. The V gene's germline CDR1 is LGHNT and CDR2 FRNRAP. With 3 bases clipped from V and 8 bases from J, the junction kept 13 bases outside the gene matches. The CDR3 has 17 residues. CDR3 protein: CASGFGTGGSSGEKLFF. The CDR3 DNA follows: TGTGCTAGTGGTTTCGGAACAGGGGGCTCCTCGGGGGAAAAACTGTTTTTT.

The chain combines TRBV5-1 with TRBJ2-3; D ambiguous. Looked up from germline, CDR1 is SGHRS and CDR2 is YFSETQ. There are 14 residues in the CDR3. Trimming took off 0 bases at V and 2 bases at J, with 7 bases between the two ends. The CDR3 spells CASSLELVTDTQYF. The CDR3 DNA follows: TGCGCCAGCAGCTTGGAACTGGTCACAGATACGCAGTATTTT.

This chain connects TRBV5-1 to TRBJ1-1; D perhaps matches TRBD1 (5 bases). Germline V gene lookup returns CDR1 SGHRS and CDR2 YFSETQ. The CDR3 covers 17 residues. V was clipped by 6 bases and J by 3 bases, with 24 bases between them. The CDR3 protein is CASTSSVGTSGDTEAFF. CDR3 sequence (DNA): TGCGCCAGCACCTCCTCTGTGGGGACCTCAGGAGACACTGAAGCTTTCTTT.

The V gene is TRBV30, the J gene TRBJ1-5, with D unresolved. This CDR3 is 13 amino acids long. Trimming left V 4 bases short and J 4 bases short, with 11 bases between. Germline V gives CDR1 GTSNPN, CDR2 SVGIG (reference sequence). The CDR3 DNA reads TGTGCCTGGAACGCGCAAGGGAATCAGCCCCAGCATTTT. Its protein product is CAWNAQGNQPQHF.

CDR3 loop: CASSYSGVVGTEAFF. CDR3 coding DNA: TGTGCCAGCAGTTACTCGGGGGTTGTGGGCACTGAAGCTTTCTTT. V is TRBV6-2 or TRBV6-3 and J is TRBJ1-1, with TRBD1 as a possible D gene (5 bases). The CDR3 sequence is 15 residues long. Germline V lookup: CDR1 MNHEY, CDR2 SVGEGT. V lost 0 bases and J lost 4, with 12 bases in between.

Only one count was recorded for this clone. The chain is built from TRBV19 and TRBJ1-5; tentative D call: TRBD1 (5 bases). V was clipped by 6 bases and J by 6 bases, with 21 bases between them. The CDR3 runs to 16 residues. Germline CDR1 reads LNHDA; CDR2 reads SQIVND (reference sequence). Here the CDR3 DNA reads TGTGCCAGTAGCTTACTTCCTGGAACAGGTCGTCAGCCCCAGCATTTT. It codes for CASSLLPGTGRQPQHF.

The chain links TRBV14 to TRBJ2-1; 10 bases match TRBD1. With V trimmed by 2 bases and J by 8 bases, 6 bases remained unmatched. Per germline, CDR1 SGHDN and CDR2 FVKESK. This CDR3 spans 15 amino acids. CDR3 sequence reads: CASSQRRDRGHEQFF. The CDR3 DNA follows: TGTGCCAGCAGCCAACGCCGGGACAGGGGTCATGAGCAGTTCTTC.

The gene calls are TRBV4-2 and TRBJ2-7; 7 nucleotides align to TRBD2. The J segment lost 0 bases and the V segment lost 0 bases, leaving 2 bases of the junction unmatched. This CDR3 comprises 15 residues. The germline gives CDR1 LGHNA, CDR2 YNFKEQ. CDR3 residues: CASSQEGRGSYEQYF. In DNA form, the CDR3 reads TGTGCCAGCAGCCAAGAAGGGAGGGGCTCCTACGAGCAGTACTTC.

V is TRBV19 and J is TRBJ1-4; possible D gene TRBD1, 6 bases. The CDR3 sequence is 15 residues long. Germline CDR1 reads LNHDA; CDR2 reads SQIVND (reference sequence). V lost 5 bases and J 7 bases, leaving 17 bases between the germline ends. Here the CDR3 reads CASSASAGAGEKLFF. CDR3 DNA: TGTGCCAGTAGTGCCTCTGCGGGGGCGGGTGAAAAACTGTTTTTT.

Remarks on this clone: Distinct nucleotide sequences in the sample also encode this CDR3. The J gene is TRBJ2-3, the V gene TRBV7-9; D is undetermined. CDR1 and CDR2 from the germline V gene are SEHNR and FQNEAQ (reference sequence). V lost 1 base and J 1 base, leaving 9 bases between the germline ends. The CDR3 consists of 15 residues. The CDR3 region has the DNA TGTGCCAGCAGCTTAGGGTCGGGTCGCACAGATACGCAGTATTTT. This gives the protein CASSLGSGRTDTQYF.

J is TRBJ1-5 and V is TRBV30; 10 bases match TRBD1. V trimming: 5 bases; J trimming: 4 bases; junction bases outside the gene matches: 8. The CDR3 runs to 15 residues. Germline-derived CDR1 and CDR2 are GTSNPN and SVGIG (reference sequence). CDR3 sequence: CAWAETGGRNQPQHF. The CDR3, as DNA: TGTGCCTGGGCCGAGACAGGGGGCAGGAATCAGCCCCAGCATTTT.

J is TRBJ2-1 and V is TRBV10-3; tentative D call: TRBD2 (7 bases). V lost 5 bases to trimming and J lost 5 bases, with 16 bases between them. The germline V gene has CDR1 ENHRY and CDR2 SYGVKD. The CDR3 covers 15 residues. CDR3 amino acids: CAISTAGTTNNEQFF. The CDR3, as DNA: TGTGCCATCAGTACAGCGGGGACAACCAACAATGAGCAGTTCTTC.

The chain links TRBV19 to TRBJ1-2; D uncertain. Germline values: CDR1 LNHDA, CDR2 SQIVND (reference sequence). The CDR3 runs to 14 residues. V was cut by 3 bases and J by 2 bases, with 10 bases left in between. CDR3 sequence reads: CASSIMGTNYGYTF. CDR3 nucleotide sequence: TGTGCCAGTAGTATTATGGGAACCAACTATGGCTACACCTTC.

CDR3 DNA: TGTGCCAGCTCACCGACAGGGGAGACAACTGAAGCTTTCTTT. Residues: CASSPTGETTEAFF. V is TRBV18 and J is TRBJ1-1; 8 positions agree with TRBD1. This CDR3 is built from 14 residues. Germline trimming cut 3 bases from V and 5 bases from J; bases unmatched to any gene: 5. The germline gives CDR1 KGHSH, CDR2 LQKENI.

The V gene is TRBV11-2, the J gene TRBJ2-7; perhaps TRBD1 as D (6 bases). Trimming left V 4 bases short and J 2 bases short, with 9 bases between. Germline CDR1 SGHAT, CDR2 FQNNGV. The CDR3 covers 13 residues. CDR3 loop: CASSSGQTYEQYF. CDR3 DNA: TGTGCCAGCAGCTCCGGACAGACCTACGAGCAGTACTTC.

This chain links TRBV10-3 with TRBJ1-5, with D perhaps TRBD1 (5 bases). The ends were cut back, 10 bases at V and 0 bases at J, with 10 bases in the middle. CDR1 and CDR2 from the germline V gene are ENHRY and SYGVKD. The CDR3 is made up of 13 amino acids. Here the CDR3 DNA reads TGTGCCACGACAGCTTATAGCAATCAGCCCCAGCATTTT. Translated: CATTAYSNQPQHF.

The chain is built from TRBV5-1 and TRBJ2-5; 7 nucleotides line up with TRBD2. The CDR3 sequence is 18 residues long. Germline CDR1 SGHRS, CDR2 YFSETQ. Trimming at V came to 4 bases and at J to 2 bases, leaving 17 bases not matched to a gene. The CDR3 here is CASSPPRGGAGLQETQYF. In DNA form, the CDR3 reads TGCGCCAGCAGCCCCCCTAGAGGTGGAGCGGGACTGCAAGAGACCCAGTACTTC.

V usage is TRBV21-1 and J usage is TRBJ1-1; TRBD1, the table's D call, was not compared with the DNA. TRBV21-1 is deemed a pseudogene. CDR3 length: 10 residues. CDR3 residues: CASSTPPRRF. Here the CDR3 DNA reads TGTGCCAGCAGCACCCCTCCCCGCAGATTT.